A selection of T cell receptor beta chains follows, all from one sample in a study of blood T cell repertoires in COVID-19. Only in-frame clones appear in the TCRdb table, and some are missing; sequencing was by immunoSEQ multiplex PCR. Of about 100,000 clones detected, roughly 88% appear once; the ten largest clones hold about 5.3%. What was sequenced was peripheral blood. These receptors were taken from a human donor in a cohort sampled during active COVID-19. The CDR3 runs from the conserved cysteine through the conserved F or W. D genes are given only for firm matches. Clone size is shown for a subset of rows, as once, few, many or a class of expanded clone.

d_call: NA
v_call: TRBV5-1
cdr3_length: 15
clone_size: NA
j_call: TRBJ2-7
cdr3_aa: CASSSINTITYEQYF
cdr3_nt: TGCGCCAGCAGCTCCATAAACACCATAACCTACGAGCAGTACTTC

d_call: TRBD1
v_call: TRBV3-1/TRBV3-2
cdr3_length: 19
clone_size: few
j_call: TRBJ2-3
cdr3_aa: CASSQDSNAGTGPTDTQYF
cdr3_nt: TGTGCCAGCAGCCAAGACTCAAATGCCGGGACAGGCCCCACAGATACGCAGTATTTT

d_call: NA
v_call: TRBV11-2
cdr3_length: 14
clone_size: NA
j_call: TRBJ1-5
cdr3_aa: CASSTGWSNQPQHF
cdr3_nt: TGTGCCAGCAGTACAGGGTGGAGCAATCAGCCCCAGCATTTT

d_call: TRBD1
v_call: TRBV24-1
cdr3_length: 13
clone_size: NA
j_call: TRBJ2-5
cdr3_aa: CATRDRGEETQYF
cdr3_nt: TGTGCCACCAGGGACAGGGGGGAGGAGACCCAGTACTTC

d_call: NA
v_call: TRBV7-6
cdr3_length: 14
clone_size: NA
j_call: TRBJ1-5
cdr3_aa: CASSLGHSNQPQHF
cdr3_nt: TGTGCCAGCAGTTTGGGGCATAGCAATCAGCCCCAGCATTTT

d_call: TRBD2
v_call: TRBV3-1/TRBV3-2
cdr3_length: 16
clone_size: NA
j_call: TRBJ2-3
cdr3_aa: CASSPRGAGRTDTQYF
cdr3_nt: TGTGCCAGCAGCCCCAGAGGAGCGGGAAGGACAGATACGCAGTATTTT

d_call: NA
v_call: TRBV7-2
cdr3_length: 14
clone_size: once
j_call: TRBJ1-2
cdr3_aa: CASSPRTAFYGYTF
cdr3_nt: TGTGCCAGCAGCCCCCGGACAGCCTTCTATGGCTACACCTTC

d_call: TRBD1
v_call: TRBV9
cdr3_length: 16
clone_size: NA
j_call: TRBJ1-5
cdr3_aa: CASSVGTGVGNQPQHF
cdr3_nt: TGTGCCAGCAGCGTTGGGACAGGGGTAGGCAATCAGCCCCAGCATTTT

d_call: NA
v_call: TRBV7-2
cdr3_length: 15
clone_size: NA
j_call: TRBJ1-5
cdr3_aa: CASSLGALGNQPQHF
cdr3_nt: TGTGCCAGCAGCTTAGGGGCTTTGGGCAATCAGCCCCAGCATTTT

d_call: TRBD1
v_call: TRBV7-9
cdr3_length: 15
clone_size: NA
j_call: TRBJ1-1
cdr3_aa: CASSLAQGAFTEAFF
cdr3_nt: TGTGCCAGCAGCTTAGCGCAGGGGGCTTTCACTGAAGCTTTCTTT

d_call: TRBD1
v_call: TRBV30
cdr3_length: 13
clone_size: NA
j_call: TRBJ1-4
cdr3_aa: CAGYRGAREKLFF
cdr3_nt: TGTGCCGGATACAGGGGGGCACGTGAAAAACTGTTTTTT

d_call: NA
v_call: TRBV18
cdr3_length: 14
clone_size: NA
j_call: TRBJ2-7
cdr3_aa: CASSPSWASYEQYF
cdr3_nt: TGTGCCAGCTCACCATCGTGGGCGAGCTACGAGCAGTACTTC

d_call: TRBD1
v_call: TRBV5-3
cdr3_length: 16
clone_size: NA
j_call: TRBJ1-6
cdr3_aa: CARSMDRARNSSPLHF
cdr3_nt: TGTGCCAGAAGCATGGACAGGGCACGAAACTCTTCACCCCTCCACTTT

d_call: TRBD2
v_call: TRBV6-5
cdr3_length: 15
clone_size: once
j_call: TRBJ2-1
cdr3_aa: CASSASSGGYNEQFF
cdr3_nt: TGTGCCAGCAGCGCCTCTAGCGGGGGTTACAATGAGCAGTTCTTC

d_call: TRBD1
v_call: TRBV5-1
cdr3_length: 14
clone_size: NA
j_call: TRBJ2-5
cdr3_aa: CASSSGQHQETQYF
cdr3_nt: TGCGCCAGCAGCTCGGGACAGCACCAAGAGACCCAGTACTTC

d_call: TRBD1
v_call: TRBV7-8
cdr3_length: 17
clone_size: NA
j_call: TRBJ1-3
cdr3_aa: CASRTGPFSNSGNTIYF
cdr3_nt: TGTGCCAGCAGGACAGGGCCTTTTTCGAACTCTGGAAACACCATATATTTT

d_call: NA
v_call: TRBV6-5
cdr3_length: 12
clone_size: NA
j_call: TRBJ2-1
cdr3_aa: CASSSRDNEQFF
cdr3_nt: TGTGCCAGCAGTTCCCGGGACAATGAGCAGTTCTTC

d_call: TRBD2
v_call: TRBV7-2
cdr3_length: 17
clone_size: NA
j_call: TRBJ2-5
cdr3_aa: CASSLNRGAREGETQYF
cdr3_nt: TGTGCCAGCAGCTTAAACCGAGGGGCCCGGGAGGGGGAGACCCAGTACTTC

d_call: NA
v_call: TRBV9
cdr3_length: 14
clone_size: NA
j_call: TRBJ2-1
cdr3_aa: CASSAKTGYNEQFF
cdr3_nt: TGTGCCAGCAGCGCCAAAACAGGATACAATGAGCAGTTCTTC

d_call: TRBD2
v_call: TRBV24-1
cdr3_length: 16
clone_size: NA
j_call: TRBJ2-2
cdr3_aa: CATSETSGRNTGELFF
cdr3_nt: TGTGCCACCAGTGAGACTAGCGGGAGGAACACCGGGGAGCTGTTTTTT